The 16 T cell receptor beta chains given below trace back to one sample, sequenced in a study of cytomegalovirus exposure and HLA in healthy donors. Use of 60 Vbeta and 13 Jbeta primers characterized the PCR. Here immunoSEQ multiplex PCR was the method, and the copy in TCRdb shows in-frame clones only, minus some. Of around 280,000 clones in the sample, around 90% were seen once. The source material was PBMCs. The receptors originated from a young woman in good health and CMV-seronegative.

Points on this clone: Other DNA sequences in this sample translate to the same CDR3. The chain carries TRBV9 and TRBJ2-7, with 10 bases fitting TRBD2. Per the germline V gene, CDR1 is SGDLS and CDR2 is YYNGEE. The V and J ends lost 2 bases and 3 bases, in that order; junction bases with no gene match: 2. This CDR3 comprises 14 residues. The DNA of the CDR3 is TGTGCCAGCAGCGTTAGCGGGGGGAACTACGAGCAGTACTTC. Its translation: CASSVSGGNYEQYF.

This chain uses TRBV5-4 with TRBJ1-1; 10 bases agree with TRBD1. Germline-derived CDR1 and CDR2 are SGHNT and YYREEE (reference sequence). V gave up 5 bases and J gave up 4 bases; unmatched junction bases: 5. This CDR3 region has 14 residues. CDR3 bases: TGTGCCAGCAGTCGCGGGACAGGGGCCACTGAAGCTTTCTTT. Encoded protein: CASSRGTGATEAFF.

The V and J genes are TRBV4-2 and TRBJ2-1, with TRBD2 matching 7 bases. There are 17 residues in the CDR3. The trim removed 4 bases at V and 3 bases at J, leaving 12 bases unmatched. Germline assignment: CDR1 LGHNA and CDR2 YNFKEQ. CDR3 nucleotides: TGTGCCAGCAGCCCCCAAGGGCCGGGGGGATACTACAATGAGCAGTTCTTC. It encodes CASSPQGPGGYYNEQFF.

The V call is TRBV10-3, the J call TRBJ2-4; TRBD1 matches at 11 bases. CDR1 ENHRY and CDR2 SYGVKD come from the germline V gene. V was pared by 5 bases and J by 0 bases, with 12 bases of the junction left unmatched. This CDR3 has 19 residues. CDR3 sequence: CAISPSGTGGFLAKNIQYF. The DNA for the CDR3 is TGTGCCATCAGTCCCTCCGGGACAGGGGGTTTTCTAGCCAAAAACATTCAGTACTTC.

This chain links TRBV6-4 with TRBJ1-6; D unclear. Looked up from germline, CDR1 is MRHNA and CDR2 is SNTAGT. This CDR3 is 15 amino acids long. Trimming removed 3 bases at V and 1 base at J, with 7 bases between. CDR3 DNA sequence: TGTGCCAGCAGTGAGAGGAGGTCCTATAATTCACCCCTCCACTTT. Its translation: CASSERRSYNSPLHF.

This clone was seen just once. The chain carries TRBV30 and TRBJ1-4; D possibly corresponds to TRBD1 (5 bases). The CDR3 spans 14 residues. Trimming shortened V by 0 bases and J by 7 bases, and 12 bases separated the two germline ends. Germline V gene lookup returns CDR1 GTSNPN and CDR2 SVGIG (reference sequence). The DNA for the CDR3 is TGTGCCTGGAGTGTCGGGGGAGGTAGTGAAAAACTGTTTTTT. Its protein product is CAWSVGGGSEKLFF.

The chain combines TRBV15 with TRBJ1-6; TRBD1 might be the D (5 bases). Germline V CDR1 and CDR2: LNHNV, YYDKDF (reference sequence). The CDR3 spans 15 residues. V gave up 5 bases and J gave up 2 bases, with 10 bases separating them. For the CDR3, the DNA is TGTGCCACCAGCCTCGACAGAGCCTATAATTCACCCCTCCACTTT. It is translated as CATSLDRAYNSPLHF.

Worth noting for this clone: Sequence at one end of the junction differs from germline and may be a read error. This chain uses TRBV7-9 with TRBJ2-7; 9 bases align to TRBD2. CDR3 size: 16 residues. From germline, CDR1 is SEHNR and CDR2 FQNEAQ (reference sequence). The CDR3 DNA is TGTTCCAGCAGCTTAGCGGGGCTAGCGGGATTCTACGAGCAGTACTTC. This codes for CSSSLAGLAGFYEQYF.

This chain joins TRBV7-8 and TRBJ1-1; D is perhaps TRBD1 (5 bases). This CDR3 region has 14 residues. Trimming shortened V by 6 bases and J by 1 base, and 12 bases separated the two germline ends. The germline V gene has CDR1 SGHVS and CDR2 FQNEAQ. The CDR3, as DNA: TGTGCCAGCAGTCCCTATCAGGGGAACACTGAAGCTTTCTTT. Its protein product is CASSPYQGNTEAFF.

This chain uses TRBV12-5 with TRBJ2-7; D might be TRBD2 (6 bases). The CDR3 spans 13 residues. The germline CDR1 and CDR2 sequences are LGHNT and FRNRAP. The V and J ends lost 1 base and 4 bases respectively, with 8 bases between them. The CDR3 reads CASGLGSGYEQYF. CDR3 coding DNA: TGTGCTAGTGGTTTGGGGAGCGGGTACGAGCAGTACTTC.

The V and J genes are TRBV2 and TRBJ2-2; D might be TRBD2 (5 bases). Trimming stripped 5 bases from V and 5 bases from J, with 15 bases between. Per germline, CDR1 SNHLY and CDR2 FYNNEI. This CDR3 is built from 15 residues. The CDR3 reads CASSPTSQVTGELFF. CDR3 sequence (DNA): TGTGCCAGCAGTCCCACTAGTCAAGTAACCGGGGAGCTGTTTTTT.

This clone was detected only once. The V gene is TRBV7-3, the J gene TRBJ1-1; D gene ambiguous. The CDR3 is 13 residues long. The germline V and J ends were trimmed by 5 bases and 4 bases, with 11 bases remaining between them. In germline, CDR1 is SGHTA, CDR2 FQGTGA. CDR3 DNA: TGTGCCAGCAGCCCCTCCCCTTCCACTGAAGCTTTCTTT. Its protein product is CASSPSPSTEAFF.

V gene TRBV9 combines with J gene TRBJ2-3; 8 nucleotides line up with TRBD1. Germline CDR1 SGDLS, CDR2 YYNGEE. There are 15 residues in the CDR3. Trimming at V came to 2 bases and at J to 14 bases, leaving 16 bases not matched to a gene. CDR3 amino acids: CASSVGPGQVVMAYF. For the CDR3, the DNA is TGTGCCAGCAGCGTGGGTCCGGGACAGGTAGTTATGGCGTATTTT.

The chain joins TRBV11-1 to TRBJ2-7; tentatively, D is TRBD2 (6 bases). The CDR3 spans 13 residues. Germline V gene lookup returns CDR1 SGHAT and CDR2 FQDESV (reference sequence). Deletions cut 3 bases from V and 6 bases from J, with 12 bases between. CDR3 nucleotides: TGTGCCAGCAGCTTTGGGACTTCCCTCGAGCAGTACTTC. Residues: CASSFGTSLEQYF. The full variable domain, in which reference TRBV11-1 and TRBJ2-7 provide the parts outside the CDR3, is EAEVAQSPRYKITEKSQAVAFWCDPISGHATLYWYRQILGQGPELLVQFQDESVVDDSQLPKDRFSAERLKGVDSTLKIQPAELGDSAMYLCASSFGTSLEQYFGPGTRLTVT.

The genes are TRBV27 and TRBJ2-4; the D gene is possibly TRBD1 (6 bases). The germline CDR1 and CDR2 sequences are MNHEY and SMNVEV (reference sequence). V lost 4 bases to trimming and J lost 6 bases, with 19 bases between them. This CDR3 has 16 residues. CDR3 bases: TGTGCCAGCAGTTCCAGCTGGGGGCCGTATGTAAACATTCAGTACTTC. It yields the protein CASSSSWGPYVNIQYF.

J is TRBJ2-7 and V is TRBV4-2, with TRBD2 identical over 11 bases. V shed 0 bases and J 7 bases; nucleotides not matched to a gene: 11. CDR3 size: 17 residues. The germline CDR1 and CDR2 sequences are LGHNA and YNFKEQ. The CDR3 coding sequence is TGTGCCAGCAGCCAAGATTTGGGACTAGCGGTCTTGAGGGAGCAGTACTTC. Protein sequence: CASSQDLGLAVLREQYF.